The entry below describes one TCR beta chain. Preparation of the TCRbeta library involved a method that used unique molecular identifiers. Each CDR3 protein is one row after TCRdb ran MiXCR on the PCR reads. Of about 240,000 distinct CDR3 sequences detected, about 26% appear once; the ten largest clones hold about 2.8%. These data come from a study of T-cell reconstitution after alpha-beta-depleted transplantation in children. Trimming took off 0 bases at V and 6 bases at J, with 9 bases between the two ends. The length of the CDR3 is 12 residues. From germline, CDR1 is SQVTM and CDR2 ANQGSEA. This chain uses TRBV29-1 with TRBJ2-7; tentatively, D is TRBD1 (5 bases). Sequenced here: PBMCs, sampled before TCRalphabeta/CD19-depleted stem cell transplant. This clonotype was sampled from a girl aged 2 to 9 with Fanconi anemia, due to receive a stem cell transplant. The CDR3 loop is CSVEEQGFEQYF. Here the CDR3 DNA reads TGCAGCGTTGAAGAGCAGGGTTTCGAGCAGTACTTC.